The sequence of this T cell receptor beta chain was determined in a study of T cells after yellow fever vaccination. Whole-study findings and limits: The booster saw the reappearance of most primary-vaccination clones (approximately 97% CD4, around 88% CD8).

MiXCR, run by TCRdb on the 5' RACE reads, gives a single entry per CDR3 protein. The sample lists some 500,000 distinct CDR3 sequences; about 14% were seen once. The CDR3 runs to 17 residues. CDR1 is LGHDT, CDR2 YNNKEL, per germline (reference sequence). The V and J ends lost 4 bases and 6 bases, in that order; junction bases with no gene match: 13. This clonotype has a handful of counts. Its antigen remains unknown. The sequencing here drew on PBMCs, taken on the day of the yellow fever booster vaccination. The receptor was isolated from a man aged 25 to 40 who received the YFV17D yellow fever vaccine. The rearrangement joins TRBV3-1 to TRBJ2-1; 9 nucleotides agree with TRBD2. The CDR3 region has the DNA TGTGCCAGCAGCCCGCCGGGACTAGCCTTCGACCCCAATGAGCAGTTCTTC. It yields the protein CASSPPGLAFDPNEQFF.